One and the same sample provided the 8 T cell receptor beta chains below, sequenced in a study of cytomegalovirus exposure and HLA in healthy donors. Primers for the PCR totalled 60 Vbeta and 13 Jbeta. The method was immunoSEQ multiplex PCR; TCRdb's version includes in-frame clones alone and lacks a portion of them. The table records 150,000 to 200,000 clones, about three quarters of them present only once. Sequences were obtained from PBMCs. Receptors were obtained from a middle-aged man in good health and CMV-seropositive.

The genes are TRBV10-3 and TRBJ2-5; D not certain. This CDR3 is 13 amino acids long. The germline CDR1 and CDR2 sequences are ENHRY and SYGVKD. Trimming pared 3 bases from V and 13 bases from J, leaving 18 bases between. The CDR3 DNA is TGTGCCATCAGTGAACGGCAGTGGTACGAGCGGTACTTC. It encodes CAISERQWYERYF.

The chain joins TRBV28 to TRBJ2-2, with D hard to call. The V gene lost 5 bases and the J gene lost 1 base, with 14 bases spanning the gap. The CDR3 is 16 residues long. The germline CDR1 and CDR2 sequences are MDHEN and SYDVKM. The CDR3 sequence: CASSPASIGNTGELFF. CDR3 in DNA: TGTGCCAGCAGTCCCGCTTCTATCGGGAACACCGGGGAGCTGTTTTTT.

The rearrangement links TRBV5-4 to TRBJ2-1, with 8 bases that match TRBD2. V lost 4 bases to trimming and J lost 12 bases; unmatched junction nucleotides: 6. The CDR3 runs 12 residues. Germline-derived CDR1 and CDR2 are SGHNT and YYREEE (reference sequence). The CDR3: CASSPSGTRQFF. CDR3 bases: TGTGCCAGCAGCCCCTCCGGGACTAGGCAGTTCTTC.

This clone was observed once. The chain links TRBV5-1 to TRBJ2-5, with 12 bases matching TRBD2. V shed 3 bases and J 4 bases; nucleotides not matched to a gene: 1. CDR1 is SGHRS and CDR2 is YFSETQ in the germline V gene. The CDR3 runs 14 residues. CDR3 protein: CASSSTSGRETQYF. CDR3 coding DNA: TGCGCCAGCAGCTCGACTAGCGGGAGAGAGACCCAGTACTTC. Full variable domain (missing parts from reference TRBV5-1 and TRBJ2-5): KAGVTQTPRYLIKTRGQQVTLSCSPISGHRSVSWYQQTPGQGLQFLFEYFSETQRNKGNFPGRFSGRQFSNSRSEMNVSTLELGDSALYLCASSSTSGRETQYFGPGTRLLVL.

The chain couples TRBV2 to TRBJ1-2, with 11 positions matching TRBD1. J gave up 8 bases and V 4 bases, and 6 bases lay outside the gene matches. CDR1 is SNHLY, CDR2 FYNNEI, per germline. This CDR3 region has 14 residues. The CDR3 DNA reads as TGTGCCAGCAGTGGGACAGGGGGCGCGCAAGGCTACACCTTC. Translation: CASSGTGGAQGYTF. Using reference TRBV2 and TRBJ1-2 for the parts outside the CDR3, the full variable domain is EPEVTQTPSHQVTQMGQEVILRCVPISNHLYFYWYRQILGQKVEFLVSFYNNEISEKSEIFDDQFSVERPDGSNFTLKIRSTKLEDSAMYFCASSGTGGAQGYTFGSGTRLTVV.

The CDR3 nucleotides read TGCGCCAGCAGCAGCGCTTCCGGGACAGGGACGTACGAGCAGTACTTC. It specifies CASSSASGTGTYEQYF. The chain uses TRBV5-1 and TRBJ2-7; 9 bases are a match to TRBD1. The length of the CDR3 is 16 residues. The germline gives CDR1 SGHRS, CDR2 YFSETQ. The V and J ends lost 4 bases and 4 bases, in that order; junction bases with no gene match: 12.

V and J are TRBV5-1 and TRBJ2-3; possible D gene TRBD2, 6 bases. Between the trimmed V and J ends, which lost 4 bases and 1 base, there was a span of 16 bases. CDR1 and CDR2 (germline): SGHRS, YFSETQ. The CDR3 has 16 residues. Written as DNA, the CDR3 is TGCGCCAGCAGCGGGCGGGGCGGAGCTGGCACAGATACGCAGTATTTT. Residues: CASSGRGGAGTDTQYF.

The chain has TRBV7-2 and TRBJ1-3, with 7 bases that match TRBD1. Trimming cost V 5 bases and J 3 bases; bases outside gene matches: 7. The CDR3 loop spans 15 amino acids. Germline CDR1 is SGHTA and CDR2 is FQGNSA. Here the CDR3 reads CASSQNRGGGNTIYF. The CDR3 nucleotides are TGTGCCAGCAGCCAGAACAGGGGTGGTGGAAACACCATATATTTT.